The 6 T cell receptor beta chains below all came from one sample that was sequenced in a study of T-cell reconstitution after alpha-beta-depleted transplantation in children (dated by TCRdb to 2016 to 2017). Library generation was performed with PCR. Sequenced using an Illumina HiSeq 2500. Molecular barcoding was employed in the preparation of TCR libraries, with unique molecular identifiers being used to normalize TCRbeta repertoire quantification. The public reads were reprocessed in TCRdb via fastp at Q25 and MiXCR, keeping in-frame beta chains. Each record represents a unique CDR3 protein, reported with the most common genes and DNA among its rows. The sample has 490,000 or so distinct CDR3 sequences on record, approximately 12% of them singletons. Around 5.6% of the sample comes from the top ten. The sample consisted of PBMCs from the stem cell graft donor, taken from the stem cell graft. These receptor sequences come from a human donor who donated a stem cell graft to a child with combined immunodeficiency.

This clonotype was seen a few times. The chain links TRBV28 to TRBJ2-1, with D uncertain. V was pared by 1 base and J by 10 bases, with 11 bases between. The CDR3 covers 13 residues. The germline V gene encodes CDR1 MDHEN and CDR2 SYDVKM. The CDR3 reads CASSLSMGREQFF. The CDR3 DNA is TGTGCCAGCAGTTTATCTATGGGTCGGGAGCAGTTCTTC.

V usage is TRBV7-2 and J usage is TRBJ1-4, with 9 positions matching TRBD1. V trimming: 5 bases; J trimming: 8 bases; junction bases outside the gene matches: 9. The CDR3 covers 15 residues. In germline, CDR1 is SGHTA, CDR2 FQGNSA. This chain's CDR3 is CASSGRTGVGEKLFF. For the CDR3, the DNA is TGTGCCAGCAGCGGGCGGACAGGGGTTGGAGAAAAACTGTTTTTT.

This clonotype was observed many times. The J gene is TRBJ1-1, the V gene TRBV6-1; D remains unclear. Trimming took off 4 bases at V and 1 base at J, with 7 bases between the two ends. The germline V gene encodes CDR1 MNHNS and CDR2 SASEGT. This CDR3 is built from 13 residues. CDR3 loop: CASSARRNTEAFF. The CDR3 DNA sequence: TGTGCCAGCAGTGCAAGGAGGAACACTGAAGCTTTCTTT.

This clonotype was found a few times. The chain employs TRBV10-3 and TRBJ2-1; D might be TRBD1 (6 bases). The V and J ends lost 4 bases and 0 bases respectively, with 16 bases between them. The CDR3 totals 17 residues. In germline, CDR1 is ENHRY, CDR2 SYGVKD. CDR3 protein: CAISVSDRQSSYNEQFF. CDR3 sequence (DNA): TGTGCCATCAGTGTTTCGGACAGACAGAGCTCCTACAATGAGCAGTTCTTC.

The J gene is TRBJ2-1, the V gene TRBV11-3, with 8 bases that match TRBD2. There are 14 residues in the CDR3. Trimming at V came to 2 bases and at J to 10 bases, leaving 7 bases not matched to a gene. Looked up from germline, CDR1 is SGHNT and CDR2 is YENEEA. CDR3 protein: CASSLSGGKGEQFF. In nucleotides, the CDR3 is TGTGCCAGCAGCTTAAGCGGGGGAAAAGGCGAGCAGTTCTTC.

This clonotype was recorded at least ten times. This CDR3 is CSVLGDFHEQYF. CDR3 in DNA: TGCAGCGTTCTCGGGGATTTCCACGAGCAGTACTTC. This rearrangement joins TRBV29-1 to TRBJ2-7, with a weak D call TRBD2 (5 bases). V lost 5 bases and J lost 5, with 13 bases in between. CDR1 and CDR2 (germline): SQVTM, ANQGSEA. CDR3 length: 12 amino acids.